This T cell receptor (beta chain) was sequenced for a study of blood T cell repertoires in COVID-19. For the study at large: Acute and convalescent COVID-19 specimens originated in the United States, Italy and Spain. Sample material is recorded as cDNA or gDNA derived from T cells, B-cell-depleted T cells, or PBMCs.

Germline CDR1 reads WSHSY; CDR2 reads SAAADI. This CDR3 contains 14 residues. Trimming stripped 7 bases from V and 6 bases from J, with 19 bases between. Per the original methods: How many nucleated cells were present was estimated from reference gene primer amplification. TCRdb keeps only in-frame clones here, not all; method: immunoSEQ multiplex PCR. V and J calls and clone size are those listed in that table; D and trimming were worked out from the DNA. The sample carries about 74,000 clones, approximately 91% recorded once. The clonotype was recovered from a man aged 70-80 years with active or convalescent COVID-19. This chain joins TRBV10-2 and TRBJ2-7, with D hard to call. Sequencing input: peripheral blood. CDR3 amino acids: CASILDTRFSEQYF. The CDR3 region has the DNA TGCGCCAGCATCCTTGACACAAGGTTCTCCGAGCAGTACTTC.